This T cell receptor beta chain was observed in a study of radiation and T cells in renal cell carcinoma. About the research overall: Nephrectomy followed 15 Gy stereotactic body radiation by 4 weeks.

To note about this clone: The antigen remains unidentified.

Time point meaning: blood 2 weeks post-SBRT. Indicated treatment: 15 Gy SBRT to primary tumor, nephrectomy 4 weeks later. Blood was sampled at baseline, 2 weeks and 4 weeks after SBRT. TCRdb's table, derived via immunoSEQ multiplex PCR, lists solely in-frame clones and lacks some. The table shows roughly 120,000 clones, with 75% to 90% occurring only once. Per the germline V gene, CDR1 is SGHVS and CDR2 is FQNEAQ. The CDR3 is 16 amino acids. V shed 5 bases, J shed 3 bases, and the junction held 11 bases outside the gene matches. General study points: Top tumor clonotypes rose in blood 2 weeks post-radiation, then contracted.

The sample consisted of blood, taken from a patient whose treatment included radiotherapy and nephrectomy. This clonotype was sampled from a woman aged 55-75 years with renal cell carcinoma. The chain links TRBV7-8 to TRBJ2-7, with 9 bases matching TRBD2. The CDR3 region is CASSRGGGVGYYEQYF. The DNA for the CDR3 is TGTGCCAGCAGCCGCGGGGGGGGAGTAGGATACTACGAGCAGTACTTC.